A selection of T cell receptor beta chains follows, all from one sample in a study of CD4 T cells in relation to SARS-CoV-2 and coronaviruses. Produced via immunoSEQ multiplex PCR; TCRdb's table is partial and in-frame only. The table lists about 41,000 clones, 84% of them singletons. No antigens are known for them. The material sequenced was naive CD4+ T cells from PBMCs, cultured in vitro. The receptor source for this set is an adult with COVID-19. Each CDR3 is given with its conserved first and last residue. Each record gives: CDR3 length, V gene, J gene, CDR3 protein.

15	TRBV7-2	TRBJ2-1	CASRQAGGSYNEQFF
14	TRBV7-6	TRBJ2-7	CASKNRTSTYEQYF
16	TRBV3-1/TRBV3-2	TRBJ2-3	CASKHAGTWGTDTQYF
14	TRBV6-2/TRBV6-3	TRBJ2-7	CASSRTSEIYEQYF
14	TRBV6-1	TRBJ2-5	CASSEGTVAETQYF
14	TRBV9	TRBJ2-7	CASSASVSGSIQYF
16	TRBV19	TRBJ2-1	CASSVRAGTLYNEQFF
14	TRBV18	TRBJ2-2	CASSPPRNTGELFF
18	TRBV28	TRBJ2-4	CASRTRGLAGLAKNIQYF
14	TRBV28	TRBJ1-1	CASSTSDPPLEAFF
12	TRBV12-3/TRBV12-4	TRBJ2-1	CASSSPQNEQFF
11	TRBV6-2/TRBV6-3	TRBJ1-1	CASSQGAEAFF
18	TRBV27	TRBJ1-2	CASSLQWSPEFSNYGYTF
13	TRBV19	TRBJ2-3	CASTGRVTDTQYF